These T cell receptor beta chains were read from a single sample in a study of shared clonotypes between healthy human individuals. Using immunoSEQ multiplex PCR, the repertoire was profiled, and TCRdb retains in-frame clones only, with some absent. The table includes fewer than 600,000 clones, 60% to 80% detected once. The sample consisted of PBMCs. These receptors were taken from a woman between 40 and 50 years old in good health. Some clones in this sample may be carry-over from other donors' samples. Each CDR3 is given with its conserved first and last residue. Fields, in order: J gene, V gene, D gene, clone size, CDR3 DNA, CDR3 protein. D genes are given only for firm matches. For some rows the clone size is stated as once, few or many, or as a class when expanded; others skip it.

J: TRBJ2-7
V: TRBV11-2
D: TRBD2
size: .
DNA: TGTGCCAGCAGCCCCACGGGACTAGGCACCTACGAGCAGTACTTC
CDR3: CASSPTGLGTYEQYF

J: TRBJ2-7
V: TRBV29-1
D: TRBD2
size: .
DNA: TGCAGCGTCCAAGGGACTAGCGTATACGAGCAGTACTTC
CDR3: CSVQGTSVYEQYF

J: TRBJ2-1
V: TRBV7-3
D: .
size: .
DNA: TGTGCCAGCAGCTTATGGGTGGGAGTCGGCAATGAGCAGTTCTTC
CDR3: CASSLWVGVGNEQFF

J: TRBJ1-1
V: TRBV27
D: TRBD1
size: .
DNA: TGTGCCAGCAGTTCGGACAGGGGAAACACTGAAGCTTTCTTT
CDR3: CASSSDRGNTEAFF

J: TRBJ1-2
V: TRBV6-5
D: .
size: .
DNA: TGTGCCAGCAGCTCTGAGCTTGCTAACTATGGCTACACCTTC
CDR3: CASSSELANYGYTF

J: TRBJ1-2
V: TRBV7-8
D: .
size: .
DNA: TGTGCCAGCAGCTTCGGACAGAACTATGGCTACACCTTC
CDR3: CASSFGQNYGYTF

J: TRBJ2-2
V: TRBV30
D: .
size: many
DNA: TGTGCCCGGGGATTACCCGCCGGGCGGGCGAACACCGGGGAGCTGTTTTTT
CDR3: CARGLPAGRANTGELFF

J: TRBJ2-2
V: TRBV28
D: TRBD2
size: .
DNA: TGTGCCAGCAGTAGACTAGCGGGAACCGGGGAGCTGTTTTTT
CDR3: CASSRLAGTGELFF

J: TRBJ2-5
V: TRBV19
D: TRBD2
size: once
DNA: TGTGCCAGTAGTACTGGACTAGCGGCGGGGGCAGAGACCCAGTACTTC
CDR3: CASSTGLAAGAETQYF

J: TRBJ2-7
V: TRBV7-2
D: .
size: .
DNA: TGTGCCAGCAGCTTAAGGCGGGTATCCTACGAGCAGTACTTC
CDR3: CASSLRRVSYEQYF

J: TRBJ1-1
V: TRBV27
D: .
size: .
DNA: TGTGCCAGCAGTGCCCAAGTGGTGGGCACTGAAGCTTTCTTT
CDR3: CASSAQVVGTEAFF

J: TRBJ1-2
V: TRBV7-8
D: .
size: .
DNA: TGTGCCAGCAGCGGACAGTTCTCTAGCTACACCTTC
CDR3: CASSGQFSSYTF

J: TRBJ2-1
V: TRBV5-1
D: TRBD2
size: .
DNA: TGCGCCAGCAGACCCACTAGCGGGAGTGGGCTTGAGCAGTTCTTC
CDR3: CASRPTSGSGLEQFF

J: TRBJ2-5
V: TRBV20-1
D: .
size: .
DNA: TGCAGTGCCACGGACAGTGAGACCCAGTACTTC
CDR3: CSATDSETQYF

J: TRBJ2-7
V: TRBV18
D: TRBD1
size: .
DNA: TGTGCCAGCTCACCCATCAGGGGGCGCGATATCTCCTACGAGCAGTACTTC
CDR3: CASSPIRGRDISYEQYF

J: TRBJ2-1
V: TRBV5-1
D: TRBD2
size: .
DNA: TGCGCCAGCAGCCCCTCCGGGACTAGCAACCTTGAGCAGTTCTTC
CDR3: CASSPSGTSNLEQFF

J: TRBJ2-1
V: TRBV7-6
D: .
size: .
DNA: TGTGCCAGCAGCTTAGGAGGGGGCTCCTACAATGAGCAGTTCTTC
CDR3: CASSLGGGSYNEQFF

J: TRBJ2-3
V: TRBV5-1
D: TRBD2
size: .
DNA: TGCGCCAGCAGCTTGGAACTAGCGGGAGCAGATACGCAGTATTTT
CDR3: CASSLELAGADTQYF